The clone carrying this T cell receptor beta chain was detected a few times. The record originates from a study of T cell repertoires in cytomegalovirus infection. TCRdb reprocessed the reads via MiXCR and lists one record per CDR3 protein. The sample records under 250,000 distinct CDR3 sequences, 9% to 15% being singletons. CDR3 length: 14 residues. V was shortened by 2 bases and J by 4 bases, with 9 bases between the two germline ends. CDR1 and CDR2 from the germline V gene are SGHTA and FQGNSA. The receptor's source is a human donor in good health (CMV status not recorded). Some clones in this sample may be carry-over from other donors' samples. Sequenced sample: PBMCs. This chain links TRBV7-2 with TRBJ2-4; no firm D call. For the CDR3, the DNA is TGTGCCAGCAGCTTAAGCACAGAGAAAAACATTCAGTACTTC. Translated: CASSLSTEKNIQYF.